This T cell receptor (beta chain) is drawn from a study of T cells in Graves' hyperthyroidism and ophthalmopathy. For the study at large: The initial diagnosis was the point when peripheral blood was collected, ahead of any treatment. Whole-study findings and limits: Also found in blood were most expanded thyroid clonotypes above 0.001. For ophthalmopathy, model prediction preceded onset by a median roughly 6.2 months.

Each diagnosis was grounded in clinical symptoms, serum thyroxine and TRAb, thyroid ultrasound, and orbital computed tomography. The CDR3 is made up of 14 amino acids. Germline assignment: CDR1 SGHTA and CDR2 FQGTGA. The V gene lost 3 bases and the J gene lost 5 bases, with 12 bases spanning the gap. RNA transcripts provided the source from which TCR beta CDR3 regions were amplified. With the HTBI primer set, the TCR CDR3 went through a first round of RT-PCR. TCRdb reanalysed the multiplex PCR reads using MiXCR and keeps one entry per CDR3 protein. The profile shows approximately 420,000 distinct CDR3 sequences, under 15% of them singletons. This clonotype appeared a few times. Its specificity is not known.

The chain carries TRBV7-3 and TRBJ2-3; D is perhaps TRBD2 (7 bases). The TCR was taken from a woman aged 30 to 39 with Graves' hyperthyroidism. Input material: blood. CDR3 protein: CASSFGGLGDTQYF. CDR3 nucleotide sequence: TGTGCCAGCAGCTTCGGGGGGCTTGGAGATACGCAGTATTTT.